This T cell receptor beta chain was sequenced during a study of cytomegalovirus exposure and HLA in healthy donors. Researchers ran the PCR with 60 Vbeta and 13 Jbeta primers. Sequenced by immunoSEQ multiplex PCR; TCRdb stores in-frame clones only, minus some. The repertoire holds more than 100,000 clones, with around 72% as singletons. For this clone: Antigen: not known.

Trimming removed 5 bases from V and 7 bases from J, with 11 bases in between. There are 12 residues in the CDR3. The germline gives CDR1 LNHDA, CDR2 SQIVND (reference sequence). Regarding the study as a whole: TCR beta V- and J-gene trimming was later associated with a missense DCLRE1C variant. Later work showed greater clonal expansion in HLA-associated TCR beta chains than in equally common others.

The material sequenced was PBMCs. This clonotype was sampled from a woman aged 18-29 years in good health and CMV-seronegative. The chain has TRBV19 and TRBJ1-1; TRBD1 is a possible D gene (6 bases). The CDR3 reads CASSPHRVEAFF. CDR3 coding DNA: TGTGCCAGTAGTCCACACAGGGTTGAAGCTTTCTTT.